The present T cell receptor beta chain was sequenced within a study of TIL therapy for anti-PD-1-resistant metastatic lung cancer. The length of the CDR3 is 14 residues. V was pared by 6 bases and J by 7 bases, with 8 bases of the junction left unmatched. Looked up from germline, CDR1 is MNHEY and CDR2 is SVGAGI. Regarding time point: pre-treatment sample, taken before nivolumab and TIL therapy. Most excised metastases sampled were pleural nodules or supraclavicular lymph nodes. This was the immunoSEQ v3 assay. Sequencing used immunoSEQ multiplex PCR; TCRdb keeps in-frame clones, though not all of them. The sample consists of about 50,000 clones, 70% to 85% of them appearing once.

This material consisted of tumor tissue, taken at baseline. J is TRBJ2-2 and V is TRBV6-5, with TRBD1 matching 7 bases. This receptor was obtained from a person between 30 and 80 years old with non-small cell lung cancer. The CDR3, as DNA: TGTGCCAGCAGAACCCAGGGGGTTGGCGGGGAGCTGTTTTTT. Protein sequence: CASRTQGVGGELFF.